The TCR beta chain described here comes from a study of blood T cell repertoires in COVID-19 (dated by TCRdb to between 2020 and 2021). In terms of the full investigation: The collaborator samples originated in the United States, Italy and Spain and spanned the acute and convalescent phases of COVID-19. The prospective study material was composed of cDNA or gDNA derived from T cells, B-cell-depleted T cells, or PBMCs. A freely available public database, intended as a resource for researchers studying the immune response to SARS-CoV-2, is where the repertoires were released. Deeply sampled blood TCRbeta repertoires from subjects exposed to, actively infected with, or recovered from COVID-19 were included in the dataset. The samples were drawn from two sources: the first 160 participants of the ongoing ImmuneRACE study, and approximately 1,300 subjects contributed by 6 global collaborators. Sample metadata almost always included a de-identified subject ID, COVID-19 status, age in years and sex. Where available, HLA class I and class II types were taken from metadata supplied by the sample provider and were not determined by assay-based typing. The study at large found these results: How much clinical and demographic metadata was included differed by source and by participant, and the metadata was provided uncurated.

Remarks on this clone: This receptor's antigen is unknown. The sample holds no much larger clone one base away, and base qualities are not on file.

TCRbeta CDR3 regions were amplified from genomic DNA by means of the immunoSEQ Assay, a bias-controlled multiplex PCR. Regarding the original processing steps: Nucleated cell counts per sample were estimated from amplification of reference gene primers within the assay. To quantify the absolute abundance of each unique TCRbeta CDR3 rearrangement, sequence reads were collapsed and filtered. For each sample, productive Simpson clonality was calculated by taking the square root of Simpson's diversity index across productive rearrangements. TCRdb provides this immuneACCESS table in a form limited to in-frame rearrangements. Some clones are lacking; in checked studies, under half of them reflect an unresolved V gene, and why the rest are absent is not known. The V and J calls and the clone size are those of that table, but D and trimming were determined from the DNA. The sample profile shows some 150,000 clones; 88% of them were found once. The ten largest make up about 2.4% of the sample.

Each collaborating institution followed its own protocols to collect whole blood in K2EDTA tubes. For TCRbeta analysis, collaborators shipped samples as frozen whole blood, isolated PBMCs, or DNA extracted from either of those sample types. The germline ends are 18 bases apart after V is trimmed by 4 bases and J by 2 bases. The CDR3, cysteine through phenylalanine, is 16 amino acids long. Kept here is only the CDR3 DNA, which spans 48 bases and is read in frame from base 1. The CDR1 and CDR2 encoded by the germline V gene are SGHAT and FQNNGV. This clonotype was obtained from an older woman with acute or convalescent COVID-19. Sequenced input: peripheral blood. The chain joins TRBV11-2 to TRBJ2-7, with the D gene call left open. Here is the DNA: TGTGCCAGCAGCTACCAGGCAACAGTCGCTACCTACGAGCAGTACTTC. This codes for CASSYQATVATYEQYF.